A selection of T cell receptor beta chains follows, all from one sample in a study of blood T cell repertoires in COVID-19. TCRdb's copy holds only in-frame clones and misses some; the assay was immunoSEQ multiplex PCR. The table includes some 240,000 clones, 75% to 85% detected once. Material for sequencing was peripheral blood. These receptors all come from a woman aged 80 or over with COVID-19, enrolled during active disease. The CDR3 runs from the conserved cysteine through the conserved F or W. Each record gives: V gene, J gene, clone size, CDR3 protein. Some rows have no size entry. The others give once, few or many, or a class for an expanded clone.

TRBV5-1	TRBJ1-2	.	CASSLGGQGVYGYTF
TRBV5-4	TRBJ1-1	.	CASKTGGAHTEAFF
TRBV11-3	TRBJ1-5	.	CASGSQPQHF
TRBV30	TRBJ2-3	.	CAWSVLAGGPGDTQYF
TRBV2	TRBJ2-1	.	CASSRSYNEQFF
TRBV10-3	TRBJ1-2	.	CAIRQAENYGYTF
TRBV14	TRBJ1-1	.	CASSTNQARATEAFF
TRBV7-9	TRBJ2-1	.	CASSMGLAGNEQFF
TRBV3-1/TRBV3-2	TRBJ2-7	.	CASSQAGPGGAYEQYF
TRBV9	TRBJ2-3	.	CASSPTSGTMSDTQYF
TRBV14	TRBJ2-2	.	CASSQDMRTGELFF
TRBV14	TRBJ1-6	.	CASSHQYSPLHF
TRBV3-1/TRBV3-2	TRBJ1-5	.	CASSDTRSGQPQHF
TRBV3-1/TRBV3-2	TRBJ1-4	.	CASSPGWVQGGTNEKLFF
TRBV6-5	TRBJ2-3	.	CASTRRDTQYF
TRBV10-3	TRBJ2-1	.	CAISESSGGQSSYNEQFF
TRBV9	TRBJ2-5	.	CASSPRLAGSQETQYF
TRBV5-6	TRBJ1-5	.	CASSSDSSNQPQHF
TRBV2	TRBJ1-5	.	CASRGQSRQPQHF
TRBV4-1	TRBJ1-6	.	CASSQEGTPNSPLHF
TRBV19	TRBJ1-4	few	CASSIESGTGTINEKLFF
TRBV5-1	TRBJ2-1	.	CASTSLGGSYNEQFF
TRBV7-9	TRBJ2-2	.	CASRIFFGENTGELFF
TRBV7-9	TRBJ2-7	.	CASSLGAGDLTYEQYF
TRBV7-2	TRBJ2-1	.	CASSLSQGGYNEQFF
TRBV30	TRBJ2-2	.	CAWSPRDRVTGELFF
TRBV5-1	TRBJ2-6	.	CASSPEATGANVLTF
TRBV11-2	TRBJ1-1	.	CASSLGRGNTEAFF
TRBV25-1	TRBJ2-7	.	CASSGPSGREGYEQYF
TRBV19	TRBJ1-2	.	CASSSTGLIMGYTF
TRBV20-1	TRBJ1-2	.	CSARVDYGYTF
TRBV7-8	TRBJ1-5	.	CASERELSNQPQHF
TRBV9	TRBJ2-5	once	CASSSSYQEETQYF
TRBV19	TRBJ2-7	.	CASSIVPSSYEQYF
TRBV6-2/TRBV6-3	TRBJ2-7	once	CASSYFASGSVEQYF
TRBV19	TRBJ1-2	once	CASSMVGTNGYTF
TRBV28	TRBJ1-4	few	CASLQEGREKLFF
TRBV5-1	TRBJ2-3	.	CASSVGDSTDTQYF
TRBV20-1	TRBJ2-7	.	CSARERLRQYF
TRBV6-5	TRBJ2-3	.	CASSLRQSTDTQYF
TRBV5-4	TRBJ1-1	.	CASSLPGAVSYTEAFF
TRBV19	TRBJ1-3	.	CATSVYIGNTIYF
TRBV7-6	TRBJ2-3	.	CASSLGQGADSDTQYF
TRBV19	TRBJ1-4	.	CASSTLTGLNEKLFF
TRBV11-3	TRBJ2-1	.	CASSHRSYNEQFF
TRBV7-2	TRBJ1-5	.	CASSLTGQNQPQHF
TRBV7-2	TRBJ2-3	.	CASSLAVGDTQYF
TRBV28	TRBJ1-4	.	CASSLPNYAGLFF
TRBV3-1/TRBV3-2	TRBJ2-2	.	CASSQEGGTGELFF
TRBV19	TRBJ1-3	few	CASSTGSLIGNTIYF
TRBV11-2	TRBJ2-7	once	CASSQGTYEQYF
TRBV19	TRBJ2-7	.	CASSSTTGPWEQYF
TRBV27	TRBJ1-1	.	CASRQGVKFLPLIYGDTEAFF
TRBV7-9	TRBJ1-6	.	CATRLDSAGRSPLHF
TRBV10-3	TRBJ2-7	.	CAISATSGDAYEQYF
TRBV11-2	TRBJ2-7	.	CASRRTGERGYEQYF
TRBV5-4	TRBJ2-7	.	CASMPSSGSSYEQYF